These T cell receptor beta chains were read from a single sample in a study of blood T cells in healthy people across ages. One entry per CDR3 protein results from TCRdb running MiXCR on the 5' RACE reads. The data show 1.5 million to 2 million distinct CDR3 sequences, with approximately 40% seen just once and roughly 23% held by the top ten. Source material: blood. The receptors come from a human donor in good health. Each CDR3 is given without its conserved first and last residue. Expanded clones get a size class; other rows say once, few or many, or leave the size out.

v_gene: TRBV13; abundance: once; len: 12; CDR3aa: ASSGDRGDDEQY
v_gene: TRBV5-1; abundance: many; len: 14; CDR3aa: ASSPRTGSTYNEQF
v_gene: TRBV10-3; abundance: .; len: 13; CDR3aa: AISDIEGALGGYT
v_gene: TRBV10-3; abundance: many; len: 11; CDR3aa: AILGSSYNEQF
v_gene: TRBV29-1; abundance: .; len: 11; CDR3aa: SVSMWDLDGYT
v_gene: TRBV6-6; abundance: .; len: 12; CDR3aa: AVRGPPRNTEAF
v_gene: TRBV3-1; abundance: few; len: 12; CDR3aa: VSSQVHSTDTQC
v_gene: TRBV29-1; abundance: few; len: 10; CDR3aa: SVEDEAYEQY
v_gene: TRBV28; abundance: .; len: 13; CDR3aa: ASSLSAQAIYGYT
v_gene: TRBV12-3/TRBV12-4; abundance: .; len: 12; CDR3aa: ASRRSAEGQPQH
v_gene: TRBV29-1; abundance: .; len: 13; CDR3aa: SVELAGLPYNEQF
v_gene: TRBV19; abundance: few; len: 11; CDR3aa: ASSKSGGHEQY
v_gene: TRBV12-3/TRBV12-4; abundance: .; len: 14; CDR3aa: ASSNDRTGEFETQY
v_gene: TRBV4-2; abundance: .; len: 14; CDR3aa: ASSLLAGEATNEQF
v_gene: TRBV7-8; abundance: .; len: 14; CDR3aa: ASSLVKDYLQYEQY
v_gene: TRBV7-2; abundance: .; len: 12; CDR3aa: ASSLSPGLLEQY
v_gene: TRBV24-1; abundance: .; len: 14; CDR3aa: ATSDLGPGVADTQY
v_gene: TRBV5-1; abundance: .; len: 12; CDR3aa: ASSFESQSAEQY
v_gene: TRBV24-1; abundance: .; len: 15; CDR3aa: ATSDFGTSGANNEQF
v_gene: TRBV7-2; abundance: .; len: 14; CDR3aa: ASSLGGSGTYNEQF
v_gene: TRBV6-2/TRBV6-3; abundance: .; len: 12; CDR3aa: ASSAGGHSETQY